This T cell receptor beta chain was sequenced for a study of post-analysis software for immune sequencing data. Background on the study: Some patients lacked subtype; others had relapsing-remitting, secondary progressive or progressive-relapsing disease.

Study results and limitations: Normalized Chao1 diversity was significantly reduced in patients versus controls. With TRBV5-6, TRBV5-1 and TRBV20-1 included, five TRBV segments were more frequent in patients than in controls.

On this clonotype itself: Its antigen is not identified.

Prepared TCR beta cDNA libraries contained unique molecular identifiers. Between 1 and 10 million T cells gave rise to 450,000 to 650,000 cDNA molecules. TCRdb ran MiXCR on the PCR reads and lists one entry per CDR3 protein. The table has about half a million distinct CDR3 sequences, roughly 45% seen once. V shed 6 bases and J 4 bases; nucleotides not matched to a gene: 9. Per germline, CDR1 MGHRA and CDR2 YSYEKL. The CDR3 runs to 15 residues. The TCR was taken from a girl under 18 with multiple sclerosis. Sequencing input: blood. The J gene is TRBJ1-5, the V gene TRBV4-1; 7 positions agree with TRBD1. CDR3 bases: TGCGCCAGCAGAACTTCGGGACAGAAGAATCAGCCCCAGCATTTT. Translated: CASRTSGQKNQPQHF.